These 4 T cell receptor beta chains share one sample of origin, sequenced in a study of T-cell reconstitution after alpha-beta-depleted transplantation in children (dated by TCRdb to the mid-2010s). The receptor library was made with PCR. These reads were obtained on an Illumina HiSeq 2500. Molecular barcoding was employed in the preparation of TCR libraries, with unique molecular identifiers being used to normalize TCRbeta repertoire quantification. The raw public reads went through TCRdb reprocessing: fastp at Q25, MiXCR clone calling, in-frame beta chains kept. Every entry covers one CDR3 protein and lists the most common genes and DNA from its rows. The sample has over 15,000 distinct CDR3 sequences on record, around 7.7% of them singletons. Of the sample, 30% to 45% is held by the ten largest clones. Interpreted using the paper, the time point label stands for: day 60 (about 2 months) after transplantation. Taken with the paper, the label for treatment or condition translates to: allogeneic hematopoietic cell transplantation with graft depleted of TCRalphabeta T cells and CD19 B cells.

The source was PBMCs, mostly from graft donor cells, collected 60 days after TCRalphabeta/CD19-depleted stem cell transplant. Receptors were obtained from a boy younger than two who had a stem cell transplant for Wiskott-Aldrich syndrome, so the T cells may come from the graft donor.

The V and J genes are TRBV7-2 and TRBJ2-3; 9 nucleotides agree with TRBD2. The junction had 5 bases not matched to a gene; V was cut back by 1 base and J by 3 bases. CDR3 size: 16 residues. Per the germline V gene, CDR1 is SGHTA and CDR2 is FQGNSA. The CDR3: CASSLDNAGGTDTQYF. The CDR3 DNA reads as TGTGCCAGCAGCTTAGATAATGCGGGAGGGACAGATACGCAGTATTTT.

In this sample, this clonotype turned up many times. The chain combines TRBV27 with TRBJ2-5, with D tentatively TRBD2 (6 bases). V lost 5 bases, J lost 4 bases, and 14 bases lay in between. Per germline, CDR1 MNHEY and CDR2 SMNVEV (reference sequence). The CDR3 has 14 residues. The CDR3 DNA is TGTGCCAGCAGTACCCAGACTAGGTCAGAGACCCAGTACTTC. As protein: CASSTQTRSETQYF.

This clonotype was detected a few times. The V and J genes are TRBV20-1 and TRBJ1-5; D ambiguous. The CDR3 extends over 12 amino acids. Trimming cost V 2 bases and J 7 bases, with 9 bases left between them. Looked up from germline, CDR1 is DFQATT and CDR2 is SNEGSKA (reference sequence). CDR3 sequence reads: CSARPNGQPQHF. CDR3 sequence (DNA): TGCAGTGCTAGACCCAACGGGCAGCCCCAGCATTTT.

This clonotype was seen a handful of times. The chain couples TRBV3-1 to TRBJ2-1; D may be TRBD2 (7 bases). V was shortened by 4 bases and J by 9 bases, with 19 bases between the two germline ends. This CDR3 has 15 amino acids. The V gene's germline CDR1 is LGHDT and CDR2 YNNKEL (reference sequence). DNA of the CDR3: TGTGCCAGCAGCCCTAGGGGGGGGGCTTACGGTGAGCAGTTCTTC. This sequence encodes CASSPRGGAYGEQFF.